This T cell receptor beta chain was obtained from a study of beta chain features in type 1 diabetes. Overall study: Patients shared similar age, gender and cell yields with healthy donors.

Whole-study findings and limits: Insertion counts at VDJ junctions were lower in type 1 diabetes patients, who also showed more deletions there. Type 1 diabetes patients had TCRB CDR3s that were shorter (moderately but significantly so) in all four CD4+ subsets. cDNA-based reads could over-represent cells with high TCR expression.

Expressed TCRB transcripts were sequenced, since all the RNA that had been isolated was reverse transcribed. Generated by immunoSEQ multiplex PCR, the TCRdb table keeps only in-frame clones and is missing some. In the table there are approximately 240,000 clones, approximately 16% of which are singletons. CDR1 is MDHEN and CDR2 is SYDVKM in the germline V gene. Trimming removed 5 bases at V and 2 bases at J, with 10 bases between. The CDR3 spans 15 residues. Regarding this clone: Its antigen is not identified.

This TCR came from a man aged 30 to 45 with type 1 diabetes. Sequencing was performed on naive CD4+ T cells from blood. The chain carries TRBV28 and TRBJ2-6; D is ambiguous. CDR3 protein: CASSPSSAGANVLTF. In nucleotides, the CDR3 is TGTGCCAGCAGTCCTTCATCGGCTGGGGCCAACGTCCTGACTTTC. Full variable domain (missing parts from reference TRBV28 and TRBJ2-6): DVKVTQSSRYLVKRTGEKVFLECVQDMDHENMFWYRQDPGLGLRLIYFSYDVKMKEKGDIPEGYSVSREKKERFSLILESASTNQTSMYLCASSPSSAGANVLTFGAGSRLTVL.